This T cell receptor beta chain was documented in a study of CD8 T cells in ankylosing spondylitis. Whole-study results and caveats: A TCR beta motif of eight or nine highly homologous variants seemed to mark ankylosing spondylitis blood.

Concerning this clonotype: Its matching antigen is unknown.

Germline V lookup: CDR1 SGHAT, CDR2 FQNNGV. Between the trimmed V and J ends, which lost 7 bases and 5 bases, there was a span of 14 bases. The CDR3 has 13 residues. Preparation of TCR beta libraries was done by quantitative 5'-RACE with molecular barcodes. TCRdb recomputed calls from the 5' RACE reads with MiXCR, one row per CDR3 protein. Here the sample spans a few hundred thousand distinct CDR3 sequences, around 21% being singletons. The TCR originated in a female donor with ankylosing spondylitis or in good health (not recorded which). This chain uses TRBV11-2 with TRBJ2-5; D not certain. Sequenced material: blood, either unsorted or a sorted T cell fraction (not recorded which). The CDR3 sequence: CASTPSRVETQYF. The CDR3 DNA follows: TGTGCCAGCACCCCGAGTAGAGTTGAGACCCAGTACTTC. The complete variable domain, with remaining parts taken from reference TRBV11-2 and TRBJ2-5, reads EAGVAQSPRYKIIEKRQSVAFWCNPISGHATLYWYQQILGQGPKLLIQFQNNGVVDDSQLPKDRFSAERLKGVDSTLKIQPAKLEDSAVYLCASTPSRVETQYFGPGTRLLVL.